Presented here are 11 T cell receptor beta chains from one specimen sequenced in a study of read filtering for tumor transcriptome and immune sequencing. The library was built from roughly 400 ng RNA with molecular barcoded adaptors for alpha/delta and beta/gamma chains. MiXCR was run by TCRdb on the reads, yielding one entry per CDR3 protein. Counted here are 100,000 to 150,000 distinct CDR3 sequences, under 15% occurring once; the ten biggest clones make up just under 8.5%. The source material was a population of CD138-negative cells sorted from bone marrow. The receptors shown here come from a donor aged 40 or over with multiple myeloma.

This clonotype was detected many times. The chain's CDR3 is CASSGSGAGEQYF. In nucleotides, the CDR3 is TGCGCCAGCAGTGGTTCAGGAGCGGGGGAGCAGTACTTC. V and J are TRBV10-2 and TRBJ2-7; 7 nucleotides agree with TRBD2. The ends lost 4 bases at V and 7 bases at J; junction bases unmatched: 7. The CDR3 has 13 amino acids. In germline, CDR1 is WSHSY, CDR2 SAAADI.

Of note for this clonotype: One junction end does not reproduce the germline sequence, and a read error may be involved. This chain links TRBV28 with TRBJ2-3; 7 bases line up with TRBD1. CDR3 length equals 14 residues. CDR1 and CDR2 from the germline V gene are MDHEN and SYDVKM. This CDR3 reads CARSLTRGTDTQYF. CDR3 bases: TGTGCCAGGAGTTTAACCAGGGGGACAGATACGCAGTATTTT.

This clonotype was observed many times. V usage is TRBV5-6 and J usage is TRBJ1-2; D is unresolved. Germline V CDR1 and CDR2: SGHDT, YYEEEE. Trimming pared 3 bases from V and 8 bases from J, leaving 23 bases between. The CDR3 has 16 residues. This CDR3 reads CASSSISGLRIGGYTF. CDR3 coding DNA: TGTGCCAGCAGCTCTATCTCGGGCCTCCGGATCGGGGGCTACACCTTC.

The rearrangement joins TRBV5-1 to TRBJ2-5, with 13 bases lining up with TRBD2. CDR1 is SGHRS, CDR2 YFSETQ, per germline. The CDR3 length is 15 residues. V lost 4 bases, J lost 2 bases, and 2 bases stayed unmatched. The CDR3 DNA reads as TGCGCCAGCAGCGGGGGACTAGCGGGACAAGAGACCCAGTACTTC. This codes for CASSGGLAGQETQYF. Looking up the rest from reference TRBV5-1 and TRBJ2-5 gives the full variable domain: KAGVTQTPRYLIKTRGQQVTLSCSPISGHRSVSWYQQTPGQGLQFLFEYFSETQRNKGNFPGRFSGRQFSNSRSEMNVSTLELGDSALYLCASSGGLAGQETQYFGPGTRLLVL.

This clonotype showed up many times. This chain joins TRBV7-2 and TRBJ1-1; unclear D gene. V lost 0 bases, J lost 5 bases, and 7 bases lay in between. Germline lookup yields CDR1 SGHTA and CDR2 FQGNSA. The CDR3 covers 13 residues. CDR3 in DNA: TGTGCCAGCAGCTTAGCGCTGTCAACTGAAGCTTTCTTT. It specifies CASSLALSTEAFF.

This clonotype was seen at least ten times. V and J are TRBV6-1 and TRBJ1-2, with D unresolved. CDR3 length: 14 amino acids. The ends were cut back, 5 bases at V and 2 bases at J, with 12 bases in the middle. The germline gives CDR1 MNHNS, CDR2 SASEGT. CDR3 residues: CASSSYSLNYGYTF. The CDR3 DNA sequence: TGTGCCAGCAGTTCTTACAGCCTAAACTATGGCTACACCTTC.

At least ten counts were recorded for this clonotype. The chain is built from TRBV2 and TRBJ2-2, with unresolved D. V shed 0 bases and J shed 0 bases, with 5 bases lying between them. Germline V lookup: CDR1 SNHLY, CDR2 FYNNEI. The CDR3 sequence is 15 residues long. DNA of the CDR3: TGTGCCAGCAGTGAAGCGAGCGCGAACACCGGGGAGCTGTTTTTT. Protein product: CASSEASANTGELFF.

This clonotype was counted many times. This sequence joins TRBV7-2 and TRBJ2-7; 12 bases are shared with TRBD2. This CDR3 has 16 residues. After removal of 6 bases from V and 1 base from J, the junction contained 7 bases not matched to a gene. CDR1 SGHTA and CDR2 FQGNSA come from the germline V gene. CDR3 in amino acids: CASSPGTSGPSYEQYF. For the CDR3, the DNA is TGTGCCAGCAGTCCCGGGACTAGCGGGCCTTCCTACGAGCAGTACTTC.

This clonotype was recorded at least ten times. V usage is TRBV27 and J usage is TRBJ2-3; D not resolved. The V end lost 3 bases, the J end lost 1 base, and 11 bases lay between the germline ends. Germline V lookup: CDR1 MNHEY, CDR2 SMNVEV (reference sequence). The CDR3 runs 15 residues. The CDR3 sequence is CASSFGRIGTDTQYF. The CDR3 nucleotides are TGTGCCAGCAGTTTCGGGCGGATCGGCACAGATACGCAGTATTTT.

This sequence joins TRBV7-9 and TRBJ2-2; 11 bases match TRBD1. CDR3 length: 16 amino acids. Germline V gives CDR1 SEHNR, CDR2 FQNEAQ (reference sequence). After removal of 5 bases from V and 5 bases from J, the junction contained 7 bases not matched to a gene. CDR3 bases: TGTGCCAGCAGCCTCCCCGGGACAGGGGGAACCGGGGAGCTGTTTTTT. It codes for CASSLPGTGGTGELFF.

This clonotype was detected many times. DNA of the CDR3: TGCAGTGCTAGATGGACTAGCAGTTCCTACGAGCAGTACTTC. Its protein is CSARWTSSSYEQYF. The gene calls are TRBV20-1 and TRBJ2-7, with TRBD2 matching over 8 bases. With 2 bases clipped from V and 1 base from J, the junction kept 4 bases outside the gene matches. CDR3 size: 14 residues. Per the germline V gene, CDR1 is DFQATT and CDR2 is SNEGSKA (reference sequence).